This T cell receptor beta chain was retrieved from a study of T-cell reconstitution after alpha-beta-depleted transplantation in children. The V gene lost 5 bases and the J gene lost 4 bases, with 17 bases spanning the gap. Germline CDR1 SGHVS, CDR2 FQNEAQ. This CDR3 has 15 amino acids. Unique molecular identifiers featured in how the TCRbeta library was prepared. TCRdb re-called the PCR reads with MiXCR, one entry per CDR3 protein. The sample lists approximately 350,000 distinct CDR3 sequences, approximately 10% occurring once. The source of this sequence is a human donor who donated a stem cell graft to a child with acute lymphoblastic leukemia. The chain combines TRBV7-8 with TRBJ1-2, with D maybe TRBD1 (6 bases). The sequencing here drew on PBMCs from the stem cell graft donor, taken from the stem cell graft. CDR3 sequence (DNA): TGTGCCAGCAGCCCTCGGGACATCGTCGTCTATGGCTACACCTTC. Its translation is CASSPRDIVVYGYTF.